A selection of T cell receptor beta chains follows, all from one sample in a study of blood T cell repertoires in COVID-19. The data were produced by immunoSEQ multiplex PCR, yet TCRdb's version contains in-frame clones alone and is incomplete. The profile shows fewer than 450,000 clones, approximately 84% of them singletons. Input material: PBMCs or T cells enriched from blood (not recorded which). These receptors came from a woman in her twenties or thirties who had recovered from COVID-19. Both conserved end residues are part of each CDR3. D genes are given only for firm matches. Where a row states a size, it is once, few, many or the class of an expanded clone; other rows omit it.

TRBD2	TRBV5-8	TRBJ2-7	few	CASSLATGGYQPYEQYF	TGTGCCAGCAGCTTGGCAACCGGGGGGTACCAACCCTACGAGCAGTACTTC
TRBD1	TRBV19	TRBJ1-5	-	CASSTGTGRNQPQHF	TGTGCCAGTAGTACCGGGACAGGGAGGAATCAGCCCCAGCATTTT
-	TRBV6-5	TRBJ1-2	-	CASSPAMGAAGGYTF	TGTGCCAGCAGTCCCGCTATGGGGGCCGCAGGTGGCTACACCTTC
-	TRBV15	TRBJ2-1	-	CATSRDRGTEQFF	TGTGCCACCAGCAGAGATAGGGGGACTGAGCAGTTCTTC
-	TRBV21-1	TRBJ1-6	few	CASSKPGQDNSPLHF	TGTGCCAGCAGCAAACCGGGACAGGATAATTCACCCCTCCACTTT
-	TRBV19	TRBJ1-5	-	CASAGQGSRQPQHF	TGTGCCAGCGCGGGCCAGGGGAGTCGACAGCCCCAGCATTTT
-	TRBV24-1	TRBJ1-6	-	CATGHGNSPLHF	TGTGCCACCGGACATGGTAATTCACCCCTCCACTTT
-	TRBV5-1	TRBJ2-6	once	CASSLTASGANVLTF	TGCGCCAGCAGCTTGACCGCGTCTGGGGCCAACGTCCTGACTTTC
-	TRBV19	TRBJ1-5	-	CASSIFRNSNQPQHF	TGTGCCAGTAGTATATTCAGAAATAGCAATCAGCCCCAGCATTTT
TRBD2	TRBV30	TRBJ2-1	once	CAWRIGLAGLNEQFF	TGTGCCTGGAGGATTGGACTAGCGGGTCTCAATGAGCAGTTCTTC
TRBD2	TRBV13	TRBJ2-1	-	CASSFPRLAGSYNEQFF	TGTGCCAGCAGCTTTCCACGACTAGCGGGATCCTACAATGAGCAGTTCTTC
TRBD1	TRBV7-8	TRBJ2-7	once	CASSVRTGGNEQYF	TGTGCCAGCAGCGTTAGGACAGGGGGAAACGAGCAGTACTTC
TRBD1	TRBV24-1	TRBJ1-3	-	CATSDPRQGPGNTIYF	TGTGCCACCAGTGATCCTCGACAGGGACCCGGAAACACCATATATTTT
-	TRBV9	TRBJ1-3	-	CASSATRRGYDGNTIYF	TGTGCCAGCAGCGCGACCCGACGGGGGTATGATGGAAACACCATATATTTT
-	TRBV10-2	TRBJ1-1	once	CASSESLGNSEAFF	TGCGCCAGCAGTGAGTCTTTGGGCAACTCTGAAGCTTTCTTT
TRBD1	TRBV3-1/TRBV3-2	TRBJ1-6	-	CASSQGTGLNSPLHF	TGTGCCAGCAGCCAAGGGACAGGGTTGAATTCACCCCTCCACTTT
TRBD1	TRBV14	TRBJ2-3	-	CASSQTGDGTDTQYF	TGTGCCAGCAGCCAGACAGGGGATGGCACAGATACGCAGTATTTT
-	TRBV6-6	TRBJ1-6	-	CASSEDLNSPLHF	TGTGCCAGCAGTGAGGATCTTAATTCACCCCTCCACTTT
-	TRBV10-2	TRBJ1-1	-	CASSQRRGNTEAFF	TGCGCCAGCAGTCAGAGACGGGGGAACACTGAAGCTTTCTTT
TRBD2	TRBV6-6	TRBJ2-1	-	CASKPGLEYNEQFF	TGTGCCAGCAAACCGGGACTAGAATACAATGAGCAGTTCTTC
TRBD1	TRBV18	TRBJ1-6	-	CASSPGQGAGSPLHF	TGTGCCAGCTCACCAGGACAGGGGGCGGGGTCACCCCTCCACTTT
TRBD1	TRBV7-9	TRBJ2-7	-	CASSPEGQESEGQYF	TGTGCCAGCAGCCCCGAGGGACAGGAGTCTGAGGGGCAGTACTTC
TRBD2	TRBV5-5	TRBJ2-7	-	CASSRTSGGIYEQYF	TGTGCCAGCAGCAGGACTAGCGGGGGGATCTACGAGCAGTACTTC